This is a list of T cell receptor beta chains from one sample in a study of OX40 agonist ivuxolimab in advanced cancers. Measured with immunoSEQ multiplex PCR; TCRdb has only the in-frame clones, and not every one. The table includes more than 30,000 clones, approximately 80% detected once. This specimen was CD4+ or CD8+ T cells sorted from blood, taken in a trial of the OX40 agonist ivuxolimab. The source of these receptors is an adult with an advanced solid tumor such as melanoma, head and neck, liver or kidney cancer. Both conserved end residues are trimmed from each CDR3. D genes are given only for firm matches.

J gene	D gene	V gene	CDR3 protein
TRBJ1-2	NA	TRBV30	AWTGADYGYT
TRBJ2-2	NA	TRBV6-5	ASRIDRFNTGELF
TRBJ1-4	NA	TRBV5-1	ASSSEDWTDEKLF
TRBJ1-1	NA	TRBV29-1	SVREVEAF
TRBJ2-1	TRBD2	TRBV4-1	ASSQLTSGGATEQF
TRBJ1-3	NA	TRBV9	ASSVGRGTGNTIY
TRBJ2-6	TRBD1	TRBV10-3	AISAFAWTGGKSGANVLT
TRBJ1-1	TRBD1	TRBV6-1	ASSESGTGGGNTEAF
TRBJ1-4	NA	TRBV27	ASSPQTEGGHEKLF
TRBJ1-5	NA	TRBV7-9	ASSLRGGQPQH
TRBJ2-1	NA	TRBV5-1	ASSSTAGYNEQF
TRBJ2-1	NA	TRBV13	ASTTTLYNEQF
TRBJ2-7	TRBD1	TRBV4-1	ASSQGQGAGAYEQY
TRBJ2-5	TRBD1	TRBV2	ASSAPEQGMWETQY
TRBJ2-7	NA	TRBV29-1	SVERRGSGSYEQY
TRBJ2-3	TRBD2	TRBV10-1	ASSVRGVWTDTQY
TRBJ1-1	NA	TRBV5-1	ASKSGANTEAF
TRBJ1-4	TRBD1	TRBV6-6	ASSYETGREKLF
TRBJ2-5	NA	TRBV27	ASSLVEGETQY
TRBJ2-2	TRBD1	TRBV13	ASSRAGTANTGELF
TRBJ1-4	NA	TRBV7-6	ASSLALTEKLF
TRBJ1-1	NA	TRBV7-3	ASSLIGQGSTEAF
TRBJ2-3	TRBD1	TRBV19	ASSAGTGGPTGTQY
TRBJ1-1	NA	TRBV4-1	ASSQDSLENTEAF
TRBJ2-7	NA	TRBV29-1	SVGSYEQY
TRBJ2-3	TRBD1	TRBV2	ASSEALGQGGGTDTQY